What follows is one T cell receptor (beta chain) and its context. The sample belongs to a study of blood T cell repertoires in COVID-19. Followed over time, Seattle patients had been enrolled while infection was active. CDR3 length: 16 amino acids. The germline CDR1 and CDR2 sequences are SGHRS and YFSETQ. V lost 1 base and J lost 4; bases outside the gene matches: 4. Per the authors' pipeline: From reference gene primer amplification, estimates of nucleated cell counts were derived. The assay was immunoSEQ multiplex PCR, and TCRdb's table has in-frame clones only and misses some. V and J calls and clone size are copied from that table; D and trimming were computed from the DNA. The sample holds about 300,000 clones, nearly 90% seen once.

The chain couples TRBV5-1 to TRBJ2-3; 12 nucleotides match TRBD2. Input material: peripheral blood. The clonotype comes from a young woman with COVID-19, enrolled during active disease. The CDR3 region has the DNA TGCGCCAGCAGCTTGATGGCTAGCGGGGGGGCAGATACGCAGTATTTT. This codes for CASSLMASGGADTQYF.